The 20 T cell receptor beta chains listed next were all sequenced from one sample in a study of CD8 T cells in Susac syndrome. An amount of RNA that ranged from roughly 0.45 to 1 ug was reverse transcribed with random hexamers. One entry per CDR3 protein results from TCRdb running MiXCR on the immunoSEQ multiplex PCR reads. The data contain about 200,000 distinct CDR3 sequences, 90% to 95% of them singletons. The sample consisted of CD4+ T cells from PBMCs. These receptors all stem from a human donor with multiple sclerosis.

This clonotype was observed a single time. V and J are TRBV6-4 and TRBJ1-6, with 8 bases matching TRBD1. The V and J ends lost 7 bases and 7 bases, in that order; junction bases with no gene match: 3. Germline V gene data show CDR1 as MRHNA and CDR2 as SNTAGT. The CDR3 has 13 residues. This CDR3 reads CASIRQGNSPLHF. Written as DNA, the CDR3 is TGTGCCAGCATCCGACAGGGGAATTCACCCCTCCACTTT.

The rearrangement joins TRBV29-1 to TRBJ1-1; D unclear. V was trimmed by 3 bases and J by 11 bases, leaving 22 bases between them. The CDR3 contains 14 residues. Germline V CDR1 and CDR2: SQVTM, ANQGSEA. The CDR3 coding sequence is TGCAGCGTTGATTCCGACATAGGTAGAGTGGGCGCTTTCTTT. Its translation: CSVDSDIGRVGAFF.

V is TRBV20-1 and J is TRBJ2-5, with unresolved D. The CDR3 runs 11 residues. Trimming cost V 8 bases and J 5 bases, with 12 bases left between them. CDR1 and CDR2 (germline): DFQATT, SNEGSKA (reference sequence). CDR3 DNA sequence: TGCAGTCTACTTTGGTCGGAGACCCAGTACTTC. Amino acid sequence: CSLLWSETQYF.

This CDR3 reads CASSQRSSYEQYF. The CDR3, as DNA: TGTGCCAGCAGCCAGCGCAGTAGCTACGAGCAGTACTTC. V gene TRBV3-1 combines with J gene TRBJ2-7; no firm D call. The V gene's germline CDR1 is LGHDT and CDR2 YNNKEL (reference sequence). V shed 3 bases and J shed 3 bases, with 9 bases lying between them. CDR3 length: 13 residues.

The chain uses TRBV20-1 and TRBJ2-7; TRBD2 agrees at 7 bases. Trimming removed 3 bases from V and 1 base from J; junction bases left unmatched: 3. The CDR3 covers 13 residues. CDR1 and CDR2 from the germline V gene are DFQATT and SNEGSKA (reference sequence). The CDR3 loop is CSARPSGSYEQYF. The DNA for the CDR3 is TGCAGTGCTAGGCCTAGCGGATCCTACGAGCAGTACTTC.

The rearrangement joins TRBV20-1 to TRBJ2-5, with 12 bases identical to TRBD2. This CDR3 contains 14 residues. The V gene's germline CDR1 is DFQATT and CDR2 SNEGSKA (reference sequence). Trimming took 5 bases from V and 4 from J; bases not matched to a gene: 5. In DNA form, the CDR3 reads TGCAGTGCTGTCCCGGGACTAGCGGGAGAGACCCAGTACTTC. Translating it yields CSAVPGLAGETQYF.

The chain combines TRBV11-3 with TRBJ2-1, with unresolved D. CDR3 length equals 12 residues. Trimming removed 2 bases from V and 7 bases from J, with 6 bases in between. Germline V gene sequence: CDR1 SGHNT, CDR2 YENEEA. The CDR3 region is CASSLHGNEQFF. As DNA, the CDR3 is TGTGCCAGCAGCTTACACGGGAATGAGCAGTTCTTC.

The chain couples TRBV9 to TRBJ1-2; D unresolved. Germline CDR1 SGDLS, CDR2 YYNGEE. The CDR3 has 14 residues. V gave up 0 bases and J gave up 12 bases, with 18 bases separating them. The CDR3 is CASSVEWSLSPHTF. Written as DNA, the CDR3 is TGTGCCAGCAGCGTAGAGTGGTCCCTCTCCCCCCACACCTTC.

The rearrangement joins TRBV29-1 to TRBJ2-7; D is ambiguous. Germline CDR1 SQVTM, CDR2 ANQGSEA. This CDR3 spans 10 amino acids. V lost 2 bases, J lost 6 bases, and 5 bases lay in between. The CDR3 region is CSVERGEQYF. Written as DNA, the CDR3 is TGCAGCGTTGAACGTGGCGAGCAGTACTTC.

The chain combines TRBV14 with TRBJ2-7; D call uncertain. Germline V gene data show CDR1 as SGHDN and CDR2 as FVKESK. CDR3 size: 13 residues. Trimming removed 1 base from V and 7 bases from J, with 11 bases in between. The CDR3: CASSQVSGLEQYF. The DNA of the CDR3 is TGTGCCAGCAGCCAAGTTTCCGGGTTGGAGCAGTACTTC.

The chain joins TRBV20-1 to TRBJ1-6; D unresolved. Trimming shortened V by 3 bases and J by 8 bases, and 14 bases separated the two germline ends. The CDR3 extends over 14 amino acids. Germline V gene lookup returns CDR1 DFQATT and CDR2 SNEGSKA (reference sequence). CDR3 coding DNA: TGCAGTGCTAGCCCCGGCAGATTAGATTCACCCCTCCACTTT. This gives the protein CSASPGRLDSPLHF.

The chain employs TRBV27 and TRBJ2-6, with a possible D match to TRBD2 (5 bases). Trimming removed 6 bases from V and 4 bases from J, with 13 bases in between. This CDR3 is 15 amino acids long. Germline V gives CDR1 MNHEY, CDR2 SMNVEV (reference sequence). The CDR3 region is CASSMPGVGANVLTF. CDR3 bases: TGTGCCAGCAGCATGCCCGGGGTCGGGGCCAACGTCCTGACTTTC.

This rearrangement joins TRBV5-6 to TRBJ1-2, with D uncertain. Trimming shortened V by 5 bases and J by 5 bases, and 10 bases separated the two germline ends. The germline V gene has CDR1 SGHDT and CDR2 YYEEEE. This CDR3 has 12 residues. In DNA form, the CDR3 reads TGTGCCAGCAGGGCGGGGTGGTATGGCTACACCTTC. This encodes CASRAGWYGYTF.

V and J are TRBV12-3 or TRBV12-4 and TRBJ1-5, with 7 nucleotides matching TRBD1. The CDR3 totals 12 residues. V gave up 6 bases and J gave up 11 bases; unmatched junction bases: 7. The chain's CDR3 is CASRRTGATQHF. The CDR3 DNA reads as TGTGCCAGCAGACGAACAGGGGCCACCCAGCATTTT.

V and J are TRBV12-3 or TRBV12-4 and TRBJ2-1, with D possibly being TRBD2 (5 bases). This CDR3 spans 14 amino acids. Trimming stripped 7 bases from V and 4 bases from J, with 14 bases between. The CDR3 bases are TGTGCCAGCACCCCGGCGGGTCCTTACAATGAGCAGTTCTTC. Its protein is CASTPAGPYNEQFF.

The V call is TRBV11-3, the J call TRBJ2-1; either TRBD1 or TRBD2 may fit D (5 bases each). CDR3 size: 15 residues. V was clipped by 7 bases and J by 5 bases, with 18 bases between them. Germline assignment: CDR1 SGHNT and CDR2 YENEEA. CDR3 in amino acids: CASTSDGAANNEQFF. In nucleotides, the CDR3 is TGTGCCAGCACCTCAGACGGGGCAGCCAACAATGAGCAGTTCTTC.

The chain carries TRBV30 and TRBJ1-2; TRBD1 might be the D (6 bases). Trimming took off 3 bases at V and 4 bases at J, with 21 bases between the two ends. The CDR3 covers 16 residues. The germline gives CDR1 GTSNPN, CDR2 SVGIG (reference sequence). CDR3 amino acids: CAWRAEGGGSSYGYTF. The CDR3 DNA reads as TGTGCCTGGAGGGCAGAAGGAGGGGGGTCCTCCTATGGCTACACCTTC.

V is TRBV27 and J is TRBJ2-7; D is uncertain. The length of the CDR3 is 12 residues. V was clipped by 8 bases and J by 0 bases, with 8 bases between them. CDR1 and CDR2 (germline): MNHEY, SMNVEV (reference sequence). The CDR3 bases are TGTGCCAGCTTTACAGCCTCCTACGAGCAGTACTTC. Protein sequence: CASFTASYEQYF.

The chain joins TRBV20-1 to TRBJ2-5; a possible D gene is TRBD2 (6 bases). The CDR3 is 16 amino acids. CDR1 and CDR2 from the germline V gene are DFQATT and SNEGSKA (reference sequence). V gave up 5 bases and J gave up 3 bases, with 22 bases separating them. The CDR3 spells CSAEGGWAGNKETQYF. DNA for the CDR3: TGCAGTGCTGAGGGCGGCTGGGCGGGAAATAAAGAGACCCAGTACTTC.

This clonotype was picked up a small number of times. The gene calls are TRBV12-3 or TRBV12-4 and TRBJ1-1; 7 positions match TRBD1. Unmatched junction bases numbered 3, after V lost 5 bases and J lost 0 bases. The CDR3 covers 14 residues. The CDR3 protein is CASSPQGMNTEAFF. The CDR3 DNA reads TGTGCCAGCAGTCCACAGGGGATGAACACTGAAGCTTTCTTT.